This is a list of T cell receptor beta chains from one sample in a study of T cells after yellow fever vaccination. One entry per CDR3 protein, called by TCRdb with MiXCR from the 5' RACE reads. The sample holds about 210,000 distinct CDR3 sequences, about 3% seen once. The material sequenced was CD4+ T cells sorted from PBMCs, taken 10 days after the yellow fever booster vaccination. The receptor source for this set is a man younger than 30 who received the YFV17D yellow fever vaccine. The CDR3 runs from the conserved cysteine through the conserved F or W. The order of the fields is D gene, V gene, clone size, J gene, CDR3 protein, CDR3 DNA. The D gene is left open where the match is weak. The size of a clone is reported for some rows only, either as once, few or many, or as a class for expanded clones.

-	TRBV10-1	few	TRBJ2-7	CASSESPGYEQYF	TGCGCCAGCAGTGAGTCCCCAGGATACGAGCAGTACTTC
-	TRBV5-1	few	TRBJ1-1	CASSLVSGVGLNTEAFF	TGCGCCAGCAGCTTGGTGTCAGGGGTGGGTTTGAACACTGAAGCTTTCTTT
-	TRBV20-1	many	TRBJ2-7	CSARDRTVSYEQYF	TGCAGTGCTAGAGATCGCACAGTCTCCTACGAGCAGTACTTC
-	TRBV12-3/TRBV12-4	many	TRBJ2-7	CASSPQWDTYEQYF	TGTGCCAGCAGCCCCCAGTGGGACACCTACGAGCAGTACTTC
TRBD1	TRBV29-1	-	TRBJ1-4	CSVRQGVEKLFF	TGCAGCGTCCGACAGGGGGTTGAAAAACTGTTTTTT
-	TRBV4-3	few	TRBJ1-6	CASSQDRGGSPLHF	TGCGCCAGCAGCCAAGACAGGGGTGGTTCACCCCTCCACTTT
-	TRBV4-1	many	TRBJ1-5	CASSHSRREGGQPQHF	TGCGCCAGCAGCCACAGCCGGAGGGAAGGAGGTCAGCCCCAGCATTTT
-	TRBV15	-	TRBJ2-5	CATSRDMETQYF	TGTGCCACCAGCAGAGATATGGAGACCCAGTACTTC
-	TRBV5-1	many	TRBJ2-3	CASSLVAASTDTQYF	TGCGCCAGCAGCTTGGTGGCAGCGAGCACAGATACGCAGTATTTT
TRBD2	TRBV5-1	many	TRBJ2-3	CASGLAGTLRDTQYF	TGCGCCAGCGGCCTAGCGGGGACCCTCCGCGATACGCAGTATTTT
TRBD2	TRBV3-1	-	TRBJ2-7	CASSQVPSGGDYEQYF	TGTGCCAGCAGCCAAGTTCCTAGCGGGGGGGATTACGAGCAGTACTTC
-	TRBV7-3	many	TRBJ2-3	CASSLNGADTQYF	TGTGCCAGCAGCTTAAACGGGGCCGATACGCAGTATTTT
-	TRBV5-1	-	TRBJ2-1	CASNSHSSYNEQFF	TGCGCCAGCAATTCTCATAGCTCCTACAATGAGCAGTTCTTC
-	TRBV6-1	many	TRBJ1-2	CASSAGVDGYTF	TGTGCCAGCAGTGCCGGAGTAGATGGCTACACCTTC
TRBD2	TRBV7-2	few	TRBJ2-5	CASTRTSGGPETQYF	TGTGCCAGTACTAGGACTAGCGGGGGGCCAGAGACCCAGTACTTC
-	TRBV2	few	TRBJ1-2	CASSDGAAYGYTF	TGTGCCAGCAGCGACGGCGCGGCCTATGGCTACACCTTC
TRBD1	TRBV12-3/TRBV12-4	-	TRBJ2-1	CASSLGQELYNEQFF	TGTGCCAGCAGTCTCGGACAGGAGTTGTACAATGAGCAGTTCTTC
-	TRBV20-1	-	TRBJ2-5	CSARPAGQETQYF	TGCAGTGCGCGCCCGGCGGGTCAAGAGACCCAGTACTTC
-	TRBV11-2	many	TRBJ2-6	CASSLQSGGGGANVLTF	TGTGCCAGCAGCTTACAGTCAGGGGGAGGTGGGGCCAACGTCCTGACTTTC
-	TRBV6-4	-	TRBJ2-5	CASSGIGPVSLETQYF	TGTGCCAGCAGTGGAATAGGGCCCGTAAGTTTAGAGACCCAGTACTTC
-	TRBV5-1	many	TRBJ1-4	CASSLRGAKFREKLFF	TGCGCCAGCAGCTTGCGGGGGGCGAAGTTTCGGGAAAAACTGTTTTTT
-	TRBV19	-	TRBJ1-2	CASSIGPGADYGYTF	TGTGCCAGTAGTATTGGTCCGGGAGCGGACTATGGCTACACCTTC
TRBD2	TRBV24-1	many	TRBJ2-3	CATSESGTSGNTQYF	TGTGCCACCAGTGAATCCGGGACTAGCGGTAATACGCAGTATTTT
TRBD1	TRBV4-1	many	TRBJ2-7	CASSSRTGPLGEQYF	TGCGCCAGCAGCTCACGGACAGGGCCGTTGGGCGAGCAGTACTTC
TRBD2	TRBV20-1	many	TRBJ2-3	CSARPLAGVTDTQYF	TGCAGTGCTAGGCCACTAGCGGGGGTCACAGATACGCAGTATTTT
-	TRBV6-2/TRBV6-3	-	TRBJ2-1	CASSSISSWWKVEQFF	TGTGCCAGCAGCTCCATTTCGTCATGGTGGAAGGTTGAGCAGTTCTTC
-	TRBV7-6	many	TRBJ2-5	CASSVSLGGTQYF	TGTGCCAGCAGCGTGAGCCTTGGGGGGACCCAGTACTTC
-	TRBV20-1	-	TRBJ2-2	CSARPGPSLGELFF	TGCAGTGCTCGCCCCGGGCCTTCCCTCGGGGAGCTGTTTTTT
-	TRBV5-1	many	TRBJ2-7	CASSAGDGTGQWGYF	TGCGCCAGCAGCGCGGGAGATGGGACAGGCCAATGGGGGTACTTC
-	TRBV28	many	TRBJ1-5	CASSFNTPNQPQHF	TGTGCCAGCAGTTTTAACACCCCCAATCAGCCCCAGCATTTT
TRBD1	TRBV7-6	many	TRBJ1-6	CASSPTGQGGNSPLHF	TGTGCCAGCAGCCCTACCGGACAGGGTGGGAATTCACCCCTCCACTTT
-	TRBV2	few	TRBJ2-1	CASTGTRLHEQFF	TGTGCCAGCACCGGGACTCGTCTCCATGAGCAGTTCTTC
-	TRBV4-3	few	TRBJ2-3	CASSQEEGSRRYF	TGCGCCAGCAGCCAAGAGGAAGGGTCCCGGCGTTATTTT
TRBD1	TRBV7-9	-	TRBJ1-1	CASSLGWGLTGTNTEAFF	TGTGCCAGCAGCTTAGGTTGGGGCCTGACAGGGACGAACACTGAAGCTTTCTTT
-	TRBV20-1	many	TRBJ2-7	CSASQDTSYEQYF	TGCAGTGCTTCCCAGGACACTTCCTACGAGCAGTACTTC
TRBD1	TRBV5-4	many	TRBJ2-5	CASSPGTGQQETQYF	TGTGCCAGCAGCCCGGGGACAGGACAACAAGAGACCCAGTACTTC
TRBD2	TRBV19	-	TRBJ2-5	CASNTGTRQETQYF	TGTGCCAGTAACACCGGGACTAGACAAGAGACCCAGTACTTC
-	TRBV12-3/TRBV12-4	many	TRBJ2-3	CASSSSRGEADTQYF	TGTGCCAGCAGTTCTAGCAGGGGTGAGGCAGATACGCAGTATTTT
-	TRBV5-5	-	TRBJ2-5	CASRGGGRVQTQYF	TGTGCCAGTAGGGGGGGTGGCCGGGTGCAGACCCAGTACTTC
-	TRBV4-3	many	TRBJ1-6	CASSQDGGALFSPLHF	TGCGCCAGCAGCCAAGATGGCGGGGCCTTGTTTTCACCCCTCCACTTT